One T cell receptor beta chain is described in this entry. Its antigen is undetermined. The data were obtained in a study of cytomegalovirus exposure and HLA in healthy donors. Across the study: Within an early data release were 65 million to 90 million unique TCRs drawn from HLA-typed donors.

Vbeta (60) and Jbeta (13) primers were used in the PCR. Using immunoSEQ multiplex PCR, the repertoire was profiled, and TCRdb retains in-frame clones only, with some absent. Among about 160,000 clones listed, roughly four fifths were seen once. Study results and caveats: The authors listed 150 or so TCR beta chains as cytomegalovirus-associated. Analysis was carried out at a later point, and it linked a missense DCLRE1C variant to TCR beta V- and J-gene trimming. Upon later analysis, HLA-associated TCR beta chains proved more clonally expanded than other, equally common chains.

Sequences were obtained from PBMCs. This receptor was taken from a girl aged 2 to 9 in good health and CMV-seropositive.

CDR3 nucleotides: TGTGCCAGCAGTTTGTTTCGCAAGCGGAGCACAGATACGCAGTATTTT. This sequence encodes CASSLFRKRSTDTQYF. This rearrangement joins TRBV28 to TRBJ2-3; D possibly corresponds to TRBD2 (5 bases). Trimming shortened V by 3 bases and J by 0 bases, and 13 bases separated the two germline ends. In germline, CDR1 is MDHEN, CDR2 SYDVKM. The CDR3 consists of 16 residues. Based on the CDR3 plus reference TRBV28 and TRBJ2-3, the full variable domain is DVKVTQSSRYLVKRTGEKVFLECVQDMDHENMFWYRQDPGLGLRLIYFSYDVKMKEKGDIPEGYSVSREKKERFSLILESASTNQTSMYLCASSLFRKRSTDTQYFGPGTRLTVL.